This T cell receptor (beta chain) was captured by sequencing in a study of cytomegalovirus exposure and HLA in healthy donors. General observations from the study: A later analysis found that most CMV-associated TCR beta chains appeared HLA-restricted.

This CDR3 contains 15 residues. With V trimmed by 2 bases and J by 10 bases, 12 bases remained unmatched. Germline lookup yields CDR1 MDHEN and CDR2 SYDVKM. Worth noting for this clone: Its antigen is not identified.

PCR primers comprised 60 Vbeta and 13 Jbeta primers. Sequencing used immunoSEQ multiplex PCR; TCRdb keeps in-frame clones, though not all of them. This table has tens of thousands of clones, more than 60% appearing once. Sequenced: PBMCs. The chain carries TRBV28 and TRBJ2-3; 7 bases align to TRBD2. This receptor was identified in a male donor in good health and CMV-seropositive. DNA for the CDR3: TGTGCCAGCAGTTTAATCCCCGGGACTAACTTCGCGCAGTATTTT. As protein: CASSLIPGTNFAQYF.